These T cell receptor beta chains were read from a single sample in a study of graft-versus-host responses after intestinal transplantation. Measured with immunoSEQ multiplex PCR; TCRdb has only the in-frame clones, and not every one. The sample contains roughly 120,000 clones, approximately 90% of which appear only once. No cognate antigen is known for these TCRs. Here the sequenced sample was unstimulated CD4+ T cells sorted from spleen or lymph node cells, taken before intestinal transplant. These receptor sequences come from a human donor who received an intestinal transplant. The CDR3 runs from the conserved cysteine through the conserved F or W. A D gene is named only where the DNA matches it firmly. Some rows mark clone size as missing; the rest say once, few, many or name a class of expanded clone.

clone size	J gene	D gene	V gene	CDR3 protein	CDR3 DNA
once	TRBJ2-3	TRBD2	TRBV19	CASISSGATDTQYF	TGTGCCAGTATATCTAGCGGGGCCACAGATACGCAGTATTTT
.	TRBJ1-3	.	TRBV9	CASSVASLASSGNTIYF	TGTGCCAGCAGCGTAGCTAGTTTGGCGAGCTCTGGAAACACCATATATTTT
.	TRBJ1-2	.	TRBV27	CASSLSRGTNYGYTF	TGTGCCAGCAGTTTATCGCGGGGAACTAACTATGGCTACACCTTC
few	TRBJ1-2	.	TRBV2	CASIPGEGRSYGYTF	TGTGCCAGCATTCCGGGGGAAGGCCGCTCTTATGGCTACACCTTC
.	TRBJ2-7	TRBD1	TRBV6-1	CASRRQGAYEQYF	TGTGCCAGCAGGCGACAGGGGGCCTACGAGCAGTACTTC
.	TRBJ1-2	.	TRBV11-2	CASSFRESHYGYTF	TGTGCCAGCAGCTTTAGAGAGTCTCACTATGGCTACACCTTC
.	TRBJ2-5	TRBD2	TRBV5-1	CASSVGKRGPEETQYF	TGCGCCAGCAGCGTGGGGAAGCGGGGCCCTGAGGAGACCCAGTACTTC
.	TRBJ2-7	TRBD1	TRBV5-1	CASRPPGQVSYEQYF	TGCGCCAGCAGGCCTCCGGGACAGGTATCCTACGAGCAGTACTTC
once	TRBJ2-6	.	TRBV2	CASSSYSGANVLTF	TGTGCCAGCAGTTCCTACTCTGGGGCCAACGTCCTGACTTTC
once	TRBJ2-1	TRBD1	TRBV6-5	CASSSQRQGTQFF	TGTGCCAGCAGTTCTCAAAGACAGGGAACACAGTTCTTC
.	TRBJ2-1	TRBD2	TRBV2	CASSGASGSPRSEQFF	TGTGCCAGCAGTGGGGCTAGCGGGAGTCCCAGAAGTGAGCAGTTCTTC
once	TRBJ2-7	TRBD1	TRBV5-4	CASSTGGVGVSYEQYF	TGTGCCAGCAGCACAGGGGGAGTAGGGGTCTCCTACGAGCAGTACTTC
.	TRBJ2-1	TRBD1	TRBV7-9	CASSFGTEYNEQFF	TGTGCCAGCAGCTTTGGGACAGAGTACAATGAGCAGTTCTTC
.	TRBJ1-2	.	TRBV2	CASREWGVDYGYTF	TGTGCCAGCAGGGAGTGGGGGGTGGACTATGGCTACACCTTC
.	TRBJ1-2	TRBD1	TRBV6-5	CASSYGRTGPNYGYTF	TGTGCCAGCAGTTACGGTAGGACAGGACCGAACTATGGCTACACCTTC
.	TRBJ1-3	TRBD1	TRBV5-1	CASSPGQLTPSGNTIYF	TGCGCCAGCAGCCCGGGACAGCTTACACCCTCTGGAAACACCATATATTTT
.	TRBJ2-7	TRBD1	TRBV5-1	CASSLDRGLYEQYF	TGCGCCAGCAGCTTGGACAGGGGGCTCTACGAGCAGTACTTC
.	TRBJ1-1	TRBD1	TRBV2	CASSPRQGLSAEAFF	TGTGCCAGCAGTCCACGACAGGGGCTGAGCGCTGAAGCTTTCTTT
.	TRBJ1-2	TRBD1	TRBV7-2	CASSVRDRVYYGYTF	TGTGCCAGCAGCGTCCGGGACAGGGTCTATTATGGCTACACCTTC
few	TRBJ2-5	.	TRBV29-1	CSVDRSRETQYF	TGCAGCGTTGATAGATCCAGGGAGACCCAGTACTTC
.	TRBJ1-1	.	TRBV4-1	CASSHWQAGLSNTEAFF	TGCGCCAGCAGCCATTGGCAGGCGGGACTTTCGAACACTGAAGCTTTCTTT
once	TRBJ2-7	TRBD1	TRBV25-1	CASSQDRGDYEQYF	TGTGCCAGCAGCCAGGACAGGGGCGATTACGAGCAGTACTTC
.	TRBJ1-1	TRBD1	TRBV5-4	CASSSGTGVTEAFF	TGTGCCAGCAGCTCTGGGACAGGGGTGACTGAAGCTTTCTTT
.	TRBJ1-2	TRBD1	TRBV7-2	CASSSGTGLYGYTF	TGTGCCAGCAGCTCCGGGACAGGGCTCTATGGCTACACCTTC
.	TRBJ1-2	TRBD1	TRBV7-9	CASSSAGGSGYTF	TGTGCCAGCAGCTCGGCAGGGGGCTCTGGCTACACCTTC
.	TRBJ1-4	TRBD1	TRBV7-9	CASSLATTGGEKLFF	TGTGCCAGCAGCTTAGCGACGACAGGGGGTGAAAAACTGTTTTTT
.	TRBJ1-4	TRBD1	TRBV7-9	CASSWVPTGQGNEKLFF	TGTGCCAGCAGCTGGGTCCCAACGGGACAGGGAAATGAAAAACTGTTTTTT
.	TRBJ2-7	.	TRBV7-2	CASSATSLVSYEQYF	TGTGCCAGCAGCGCGACTAGTCTCGTCTCCTACGAGCAGTACTTC
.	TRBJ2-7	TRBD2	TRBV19	CASSINLAGAYEQYF	TGTGCCAGTAGTATAAACCTAGCGGGGGCGTACGAGCAGTACTTC
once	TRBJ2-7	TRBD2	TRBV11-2	CASSWMGGVPYEQYF	TGTGCCAGCAGCTGGATGGGGGGGGTACCCTACGAGCAGTACTTC
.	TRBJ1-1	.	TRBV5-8	CASSFLRGAGTEAFF	TGTGCCAGCAGCTTTCTCAGGGGCGCGGGCACTGAAGCTTTCTTT
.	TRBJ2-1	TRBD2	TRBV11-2	CASSSGTSGYNEQFF	TGTGCCAGCAGCTCCGGGACTAGCGGTTACAATGAGCAGTTCTTC
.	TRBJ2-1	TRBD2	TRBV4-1	CASSQVPTSGRYNEQFF	TGCGCCAGCAGCCAAGTCCCGACTAGCGGGAGATACAATGAGCAGTTCTTC
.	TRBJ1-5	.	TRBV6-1	CASSVTLNQPQHF	TGTGCCAGCAGCGTGACACTGAATCAGCCCCAGCATTTT
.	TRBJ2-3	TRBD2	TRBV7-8	CASSLEAAWTSGRTGPDTQYF	TGTGCCAGCAGCTTAGAGGCGGCATGGACTAGCGGGAGGACTGGGCCAGATACGCAGTATTTT
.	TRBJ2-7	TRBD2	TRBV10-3	CAIQAGGPYEQYF	TGTGCCATCCAAGCGGGAGGGCCCTACGAGCAGTACTTC
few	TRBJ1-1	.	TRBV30	CACQIQGGGTEAFF	TGTGCCTGCCAGATACAGGGTGGTGGGACTGAAGCTTTCTTT
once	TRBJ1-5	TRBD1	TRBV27	CASGTGRGDNQPQHF	TGTGCCAGTGGGACAGGGAGAGGAGACAATCAGCCCCAGCATTTT
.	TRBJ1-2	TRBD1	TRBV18	CASSPATGNGANYGYTF	TGTGCCAGCTCACCAGCGACAGGGAATGGGGCTAACTATGGCTACACCTTC
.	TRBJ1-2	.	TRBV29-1	CSVAAGNYGYTF	TGCAGCGTTGCTGCAGGAAACTATGGCTACACCTTC
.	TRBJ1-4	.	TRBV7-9	CASSWGSQNEKLFF	TGTGCCAGCAGCTGGGGCAGCCAGAATGAAAAACTGTTTTTT
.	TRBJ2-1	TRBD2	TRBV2	CASSLGTSGGSPYEQFF	TGTGCCAGCAGCCTCGGGACTAGCGGGGGGTCTCCCTATGAGCAGTTCTTC
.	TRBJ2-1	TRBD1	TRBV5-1	CASNPSTGVYNEQFF	TGCGCCAGCAACCCATCAACAGGGGTCTACAATGAGCAGTTCTTC
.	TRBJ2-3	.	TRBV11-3	CASSLDPNTQYF	TGTGCCAGCAGCTTAGACCCAAATACGCAGTATTTT
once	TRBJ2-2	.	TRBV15	CATSLATGELFF	TGTGCCACCAGCTTAGCGACCGGGGAGCTGTTTTTT
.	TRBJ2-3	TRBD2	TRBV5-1	CASSPVGGPTDTQYF	TGCGCCAGCAGCCCGGTGGGAGGGCCCACAGATACGCAGTATTTT
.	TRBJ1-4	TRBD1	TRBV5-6	CASIFVQDRGRMGEKLFF	TGTGCCAGCATCTTTGTCCAGGACAGGGGGCGGATGGGTGAAAAACTGTTTTTT
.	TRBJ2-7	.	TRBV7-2	CASSLSGRGEQYF	TGTGCCAGCAGCTTATCAGGCAGGGGCGAGCAGTACTTC
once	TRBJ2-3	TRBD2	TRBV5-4	CASSFQRGSTDTQYF	TGTGCCAGCAGCTTTCAGCGGGGGAGCACAGATACGCAGTATTTT
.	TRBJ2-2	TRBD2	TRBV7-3	CASSSSGRNTGELFF	TGTGCCAGCAGCTCTAGCGGGAGGAACACCGGGGAGCTGTTTTTT
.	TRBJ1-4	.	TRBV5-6	CASSSSNEKLFF	TGTGCCAGCAGCTCCTCTAATGAAAAACTGTTTTTT
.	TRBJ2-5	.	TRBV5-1	CASSRGSEETQYF	TGCGCCAGCAGCCGTGGGAGTGAGGAGACCCAGTACTTC
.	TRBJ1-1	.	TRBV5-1	CASSSRTPGDTEAFF	TGCGCCAGCAGCTCAAGGACCCCCGGGGACACTGAAGCTTTCTTT
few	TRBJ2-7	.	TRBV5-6	CASSYQGSEQYF	TGTGCCAGCAGCTACCAGGGTTCCGAGCAGTACTTC
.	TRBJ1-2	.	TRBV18	CASSALNEGGANYGYTF	TGTGCCAGCTCAGCCCTGAACGAGGGAGGGGCTAACTATGGCTACACCTTC
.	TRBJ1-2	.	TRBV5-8	CASSTVVYGYTF	TGTGCCAGCAGTACAGTCGTATATGGCTACACCTTC
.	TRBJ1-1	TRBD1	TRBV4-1	CASSQPGQGGTEAFF	TGCGCCAGCAGCCAACCCGGACAGGGAGGCACTGAAGCTTTCTTT
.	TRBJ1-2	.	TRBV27	CASSFRGPNYGYTF	TGTGCCAGCAGTTTCAGGGGCCCTAACTATGGCTACACCTTC
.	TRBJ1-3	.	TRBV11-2	CASSFYSASSGNTIYF	TGTGCCAGCAGCTTCTACTCCGCGAGCTCTGGAAACACCATATATTTT
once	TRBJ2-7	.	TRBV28	CASRPTAGPHEQYF	TGTGCCAGCCGGCCTACGGCGGGGCCCCACGAGCAGTACTTC